This T cell receptor beta chain was obtained from a study of shared clonotypes between healthy human individuals. Only in-frame clones appear in the TCRdb table, and some are missing; sequencing was by immunoSEQ multiplex PCR. The sample holds fewer than 650,000 clones, roughly 79% seen once. This CDR3 comprises 16 residues. The V gene's germline CDR1 is KGHSH and CDR2 LQKENI. The ends lost 5 bases at V and 2 bases at J; junction bases unmatched: 12. The receptor was derived from a middle-aged woman in good health. Some clones in this sample may be carry-over from other donors' samples. The chain joins TRBV18 to TRBJ2-7; 7 bases are shared with TRBD1. The material sequenced was PBMCs. CDR3: CASSSSQGQKPYEQYF. In DNA form, the CDR3 reads TGTGCCAGCTCATCCTCACAGGGGCAAAAACCCTACGAGCAGTACTTC.